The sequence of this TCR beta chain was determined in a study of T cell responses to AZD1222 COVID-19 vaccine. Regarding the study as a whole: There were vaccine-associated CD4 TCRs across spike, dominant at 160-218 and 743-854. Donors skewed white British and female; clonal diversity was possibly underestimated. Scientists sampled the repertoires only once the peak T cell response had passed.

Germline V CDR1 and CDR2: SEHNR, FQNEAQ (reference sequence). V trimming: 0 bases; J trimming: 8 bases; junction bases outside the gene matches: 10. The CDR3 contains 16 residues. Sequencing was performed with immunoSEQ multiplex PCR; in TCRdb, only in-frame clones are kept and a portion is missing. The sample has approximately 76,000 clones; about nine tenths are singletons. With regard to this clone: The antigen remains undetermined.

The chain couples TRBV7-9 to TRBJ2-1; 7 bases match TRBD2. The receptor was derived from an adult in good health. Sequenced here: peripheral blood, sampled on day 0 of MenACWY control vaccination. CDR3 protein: CASSLAGGSKVDEQFF. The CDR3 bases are TGTGCCAGCAGCTTAGCGGGCGGGAGTAAAGTTGATGAGCAGTTCTTC.